Presented here are 14 T cell receptor beta chains from one specimen sequenced in a study of T cells in Graves' hyperthyroidism and ophthalmopathy. There were TCR beta CDR3 regions amplified from RNA transcripts. First-round RT-PCR of the TCR CDR3 relied on the HTBI primer set. TCRdb recomputed calls from the multiplex PCR reads with MiXCR, one row per CDR3 protein. The sample contains a few hundred thousand distinct CDR3 sequences, about 15% of which appear only once. Sequences were obtained from blood. The receptors shown here come from a woman aged 25 to 39 with Graves' hyperthyroidism.

This clonotype was detected ten times or more. The J gene is TRBJ1-1, the V gene TRBV3-1; D is undetermined. V was trimmed by 4 bases and J by 4 bases, leaving 13 bases between them. The CDR3 runs to 14 residues. From germline, CDR1 is LGHDT and CDR2 YNNKEL (reference sequence). The CDR3 nucleotides are TGTGCCAGCAGCCCTACGAGACGGGGCACTGAAGCTTTCTTT. Protein: CASSPTRRGTEAFF.

This clonotype was detected only a few times. This chain joins TRBV6-1 and TRBJ2-7, with 8 positions matching TRBD2. CDR1 and CDR2 from the germline V gene are MNHNS and SASEGT. CDR3 length: 16 residues. With V trimmed by 6 bases and J by 1 base, 11 bases remained unmatched. CDR3 region: CASSRGGSSGSYEQYF. DNA of the CDR3: TGTGCCAGCAGCCGGGGGGGGAGTAGCGGATCCTACGAGCAGTACTTC.

This clonotype showed up many times. This CDR3 is CASSDGTSGRSDTQYF. The CDR3 DNA follows: TGTGCCAGCAGCGACGGGACTAGCGGGAGGTCCGATACGCAGTATTTT. The chain recombines TRBV11-1 with TRBJ2-3, with TRBD2 identical over 15 bases. V shed 5 bases, J shed 6 bases, and the junction held 6 bases outside the gene matches. CDR1 SGHAT and CDR2 FQDESV come from the germline V gene (reference sequence). CDR3 size: 16 residues.

This clonotype was observed many times. The chain carries TRBV27 and TRBJ1-2; D unclear. Per germline, CDR1 MNHEY and CDR2 SMNVEV (reference sequence). Trimming cost V 3 bases and J 8 bases, with 13 bases left between them. This CDR3 has 13 residues. As DNA, the CDR3 is TGTGCCAGCAGTTTTGCGCACAGTAGAGGCTACACCTTC. Residues: CASSFAHSRGYTF.

This clonotype was seen at least ten times. The chain has TRBV28 and TRBJ2-5, with D perhaps matching TRBD1 (8 bases). Germline CDR1 reads MDHEN; CDR2 reads SYDVKM. The CDR3 has 14 amino acids. V was clipped by 5 bases and J by 5 bases, with 15 bases between them. CDR3 nucleotides: TGTGCCAGCAGTATTACAGGGGGGGGGGAGACCCAGTACTTC. It encodes CASSITGGGETQYF.

This clonotype came up many times. The chain links TRBV11-3 to TRBJ1-1; D is uncertain. The CDR3 runs 13 residues. V was pared by 1 base and J by 1 base, with 4 bases between. Germline V gives CDR1 SGHNT, CDR2 YENEEA. CDR3 sequence (DNA): TGTGCCAGCAGCTTAGTAAGGAACACTGAAGCTTTCTTT. This sequence encodes CASSLVRNTEAFF.

Many counts were recorded for this clonotype. The chain employs TRBV3-1 and TRBJ2-7, with 12 positions matching TRBD2. V trimming: 4 bases; J trimming: 5 bases; junction bases outside the gene matches: 9. The CDR3 covers 16 residues. Per germline, CDR1 LGHDT and CDR2 YNNKEL (reference sequence). The CDR3 protein is CASSLSRTSGTNEQYF. The CDR3 DNA sequence: TGTGCCAGCAGCCTCTCCCGGACTAGCGGGACCAACGAGCAGTACTTC.

The CDR3 is CASSRSGTGSIYGYTF. Written as DNA, the CDR3 is TGTGCCAGCAGCCGCTCCGGGACAGGGTCGATCTATGGCTACACCTTC. This chain uses TRBV7-3 with TRBJ1-2; the match to TRBD1 covers 9 bases. Losses at the gene ends were 5 bases for V and 4 bases for J; bases not matched to a gene: 11. Germline CDR1 reads SGHTA; CDR2 reads FQGTGA. The CDR3 consists of 16 residues.

There are many counts of this clonotype. The rearrangement links TRBV27 to TRBJ2-2; unclear D gene. CDR3 length equals 13 residues. The V gene's germline CDR1 is MNHEY and CDR2 SMNVEV (reference sequence). V shed 3 bases and J shed 6 bases, with 8 bases lying between them. This CDR3 is CASSLPPAGELFF. The CDR3 region has the DNA TGTGCCAGCAGTTTGCCCCCGGCCGGGGAGCTGTTTTTT.

The chain recombines TRBV7-8 with TRBJ1-3, with 7 bases lining up with TRBD1. CDR3 size: 16 residues. V shed 4 bases, J shed 8 bases, and the junction held 14 bases outside the gene matches. Germline V gene data show CDR1 as SGHVS and CDR2 as FQNEAQ. The CDR3 is CASSSQTGTLPDTIYF. In nucleotides, the CDR3 is TGTGCCAGCAGCTCTCAGACAGGGACCCTCCCGGACACCATATATTTT.

This clonotype came up many times. J is TRBJ2-5 and V is TRBV3-1; D is tentatively TRBD1 or TRBD2 (5 bases each). Trimming shortened V by 6 bases and J by 2 bases, and 16 bases separated the two germline ends. Germline V gene data show CDR1 as LGHDT and CDR2 as YNNKEL (reference sequence). The CDR3 contains 15 residues. CDR3 protein: CASSATGTKQETQYF. For the CDR3, the DNA is TGTGCCAGCAGTGCTACCGGGACCAAGCAAGAGACCCAGTACTTC.

Many counts were recorded for this clonotype. This chain uses TRBV30 with TRBJ2-6; the match to TRBD1 covers 7 bases. Germline CDR1 GTSNPN, CDR2 SVGIG (reference sequence). After removal of 1 base from V and 1 base from J, the junction contained 16 bases not matched to a gene. The CDR3 runs 20 residues. The DNA for the CDR3 is TGTGCCTGGAGTGGGTCCCCAAAGACAGGGATGATTTCTGGGGCCAACGTCCTGACTTTC. Translating gives CAWSGSPKTGMISGANVLTF. Complete variable domain (other parts from reference TRBV30 and TRBJ2-6): SQTIHQWPATLVQPVGSPLSLECTVEGTSNPNLYWYRQAAGRGLQLLFYSVGIGQISSEVPQNLSASRPQDRQFILSSKKLLLSDSGFYLCAWSGSPKTGMISGANVLTFGAGSRLTVL.

This clonotype was detected many times. The J gene is TRBJ2-7, the V gene TRBV28, with 10 bases that match TRBD2. In germline, CDR1 is MDHEN, CDR2 SYDVKM. The length of the CDR3 is 16 residues. V lost 3 bases and J lost 6; bases outside the gene matches: 11. CDR3 in DNA: TGTGCCAGCAGTTTGACTAGCGGGCGGAGGGGCTCCGAGCAGTACTTC. Protein: CASSLTSGRRGSEQYF.

This clonotype was counted only a few times. This chain joins TRBV19 and TRBJ2-1; TRBD2 is a possible D gene (6 bases). CDR3 size: 12 residues. Germline loops: CDR1 LNHDA, CDR2 SQIVND (reference sequence). V was trimmed by 4 bases and J by 5 bases, leaving 6 bases between them. The CDR3 nucleotides are TGTGCCAGTAGTAGGGGGGACAATGAGCAGTTCTTC. Amino acids: CASSRGDNEQFF.